A single sample gave rise to the 26 T cell receptor beta chains below, sequenced in a study of breast tumors, draining lymph nodes, adjacent tissues. TCRdb fed the multiplex PCR reads into MiXCR, producing one record per CDR3 protein. The profile covers 200,000 to 300,000 distinct CDR3 sequences, with over 30% appearing a single time and roughly 1.2% taken by the ten largest. Samples came from axillary lymph nodes draining the breast cancer. What was sequenced was axillary lymph node tissue. These receptors all stem from a female donor with breast cancer. Some clones in this sample may be carry-over from other donors' samples.

This clonotype has at least ten counts. This chain uses TRBV11-3 with TRBJ2-5; 13 positions agree with TRBD2. This CDR3 contains 17 residues. CDR1 is SGHNT and CDR2 is YENEEA in the germline V gene. Trimming cost V 0 bases and J 7 bases; bases outside gene matches: 8. CDR3 nucleotides: TGTGCCAGCAGCTTAGATCCCGGACTAGCGGGAGTAGGGACCCAGTACTTC. Encoded protein: CASSLDPGLAGVGTQYF.

The sample holds many counts of this clonotype. CDR3: CSARISGGDTQYF. The CDR3 nucleotides read TGCAGTGCTAGGATCAGCGGAGGAGATACGCAGTATTTT. V gene TRBV20-1 combines with J gene TRBJ2-3; TRBD2 is a possible D gene (5 bases). Per the germline V gene, CDR1 is DFQATT and CDR2 is SNEGSKA (reference sequence). Trimming shortened V by 3 bases and J by 5 bases, and 12 bases separated the two germline ends. This CDR3 comprises 13 residues.

This clonotype was found many times. The J gene is TRBJ1-5, the V gene TRBV20-1, with unresolved D. The CDR3 length is 15 residues. Germline CDR1 DFQATT, CDR2 SNEGSKA (reference sequence). V was pared by 0 bases and J by 6 bases, with 15 bases between. CDR3 nucleotides: TGCAGTGCTAGAGATCCCGGGGTTCGCAGTCAGCCCCAGCATTTT. Residues: CSARDPGVRSQPQHF.

This clonotype was detected ten times or more. The chain is built from TRBV10-1 and TRBJ2-2, with 12 bases identical to TRBD2. J was trimmed by 6 bases and V by 4 bases; bases with no gene match: 0. CDR1 WNHNN and CDR2 SYGVQD come from the germline V gene (reference sequence). The CDR3 totals 14 residues. The CDR3 loop reads CASSGLAGAGELFF. DNA of the CDR3: TGCGCCAGCAGTGGACTAGCGGGAGCCGGGGAGCTGTTTTTT.

Points on this clonotype: A much larger clone sits a single nucleotide away, making a read error possible. The rearrangement links TRBV7-9 to TRBJ2-7, with 9 bases identical to TRBD2. The V gene's germline CDR1 is SEHNR and CDR2 FQNEAQ (reference sequence). The CDR3 length is 17 residues. Germline trimming cut 5 bases from V and 2 bases from J; bases unmatched to any gene: 13. The CDR3 bases are TGTGCCAGCAGCCTACCGGCGGCGGGAGGGGGTGCCTACGAGCAGTACTTC. It is translated as CASSLPAAGGGAYEQYF.

The rearrangement uses TRBV27 and TRBJ2-6, with 9 nucleotides matching TRBD1. In germline, CDR1 is MNHEY, CDR2 SMNVEV (reference sequence). CDR3 size: 16 residues. Trimming cost V 9 bases and J 0 bases; bases outside gene matches: 6. CDR3 coding DNA: TGTGCCAGAGGGGACAGGGCGATCTCTGGGGCCAACGTCCTGACTTTC. It encodes CARGDRAISGANVLTF.

Ten or more counts support this clonotype. The chain combines TRBV20-1 with TRBJ1-2; no clear D gene. Germline values: CDR1 DFQATT, CDR2 SNEGSKA (reference sequence). Trimming removed 0 bases from V and 2 bases from J, with 10 bases in between. This CDR3 is 14 amino acids long. This CDR3 reads CSARDWTVNYGYTF. CDR3 coding DNA: TGCAGTGCTAGAGATTGGACGGTAAACTATGGCTACACCTTC.

In this sample, this clonotype turned up once. The CDR3 DNA reads TGTGCCAGCAGCGTAGTAGCTAATGAAAAACTGTTTTTT. Its protein is CASSVVANEKLFF. This chain links TRBV9 with TRBJ1-4; D is undetermined. The CDR3 totals 13 residues. The ends were cut back, 0 bases at V and 3 bases at J, with 3 bases in the middle. The germline gives CDR1 SGDLS, CDR2 YYNGEE.

The V call is TRBV20-1, the J call TRBJ2-3; 7 nucleotides align to TRBD2. The CDR3 consists of 16 residues. In germline, CDR1 is DFQATT, CDR2 SNEGSKA (reference sequence). V shed 0 bases and J 3 bases; nucleotides not matched to a gene: 9. The CDR3 loop reads CSARDRGEGPTDTQYF. The CDR3 nucleotides are TGCAGTGCTAGAGATCGGGGGGAGGGCCCTACAGATACGCAGTATTTT.

The chain has TRBV7-8 and TRBJ2-5; 8 nucleotides line up with TRBD2. CDR3 size: 15 residues. Per germline, CDR1 SGHVS and CDR2 FQNEAQ. The J segment lost 1 base and the V segment lost 5 bases, leaving 6 bases of the junction unmatched. As DNA, the CDR3 is TGTGCCAGCAGCCCAGCGGGAGAGGGCCAAGAGACCCAGTACTTC. Amino acid sequence: CASSPAGEGQETQYF.

This clonotype was observed at least ten times. This sequence joins TRBV12-3 or TRBV12-4 and TRBJ2-3; D gene uncertain. Trimming removed 7 bases at V and 5 bases at J, with 16 bases between. The CDR3 extends over 14 amino acids. CDR3 protein: CASTLVNIGDTQYF. The DNA for the CDR3 is TGTGCCAGCACCTTGGTGAACATTGGAGATACGCAGTATTTT.

This clonotype came up many times. V gene TRBV29-1 combines with J gene TRBJ1-1; D is perhaps TRBD1 (6 bases). CDR3 length equals 13 residues. Per germline, CDR1 SQVTM and CDR2 ANQGSEA. V lost 4 bases, J lost 5 bases, and 14 bases lay in between. This CDR3 is CSVGGPRGTEAFF. As DNA, the CDR3 is TGCAGCGTTGGAGGGCCTAGGGGGACTGAAGCTTTCTTT.

This clonotype was counted many times. The genes are TRBV29-1 and TRBJ1-2; 9 bases fit TRBD1. CDR1 and CDR2 (germline): SQVTM, ANQGSEA. The CDR3 spans 15 residues. Trimming took 0 bases from V and 5 from J; bases not matched to a gene: 7. CDR3 amino acids: CSVEDLQTGGYGYTF. CDR3 DNA sequence: TGCAGCGTTGAAGACCTCCAGACAGGGGGGTATGGCTACACCTTC.

At least ten counts were recorded for this clonotype. J is TRBJ2-1 and V is TRBV11-3, with unresolved D. The CDR3 consists of 14 residues. Germline CDR1 reads SGHNT; CDR2 reads YENEEA. V dropped 5 bases and J dropped 7 bases, with 15 bases sitting between them. The CDR3 coding sequence is TGTGCCAGCAGCCTAGTTCGGAGCTTAAATGAGCAGTTCTTC. Translation: CASSLVRSLNEQFF.

This clonotype occurred many times. This sequence joins TRBV4-1 and TRBJ1-5; possibly TRBD1 for D (6 bases). V was clipped by 3 bases and J by 3 bases, with 9 bases between them. CDR1 is MGHRA, CDR2 YSYEKL, per germline. The length of the CDR3 is 14 residues. CDR3 protein: CASSQGAANQPQHF. CDR3 coding DNA: TGCGCCAGCAGCCAGGGGGCGGCCAATCAGCCCCAGCATTTT.

This clonotype has a handful of counts. The chain joins TRBV11-2 to TRBJ2-1, with 7 nucleotides matching TRBD2. V lost 1 base to trimming and J lost 1 base; unmatched junction nucleotides: 10. Germline loops: CDR1 SGHAT, CDR2 FQNNGV. The CDR3 loop spans 18 amino acids. As DNA, the CDR3 is TGTGCCAGCAGCTTAGCCCCGCCGGGACTACAGTCCTACAATGAGCAGTTCTTC. Translation gives CASSLAPPGLQSYNEQFF.

A note on this clonotype: A much larger clone is a single base away; this may be a read error. The chain couples TRBV11-2 to TRBJ2-5; D is perhaps TRBD1 or TRBD2 (5 bases each). The CDR3 has 17 amino acids. CDR1 and CDR2 from the germline V gene are SGHAT and FQNNGV. The CDR3 nucleotides read TGTGCCAGCAACTTAGTAGTGGGGGTCAATTCTTTGGAGACCCAGTACTTC. Protein product: CASNLVVGVNSLETQYF.

This clonotype occurred once. The V and J genes are TRBV15 and TRBJ1-4; 10 bases line up with TRBD1. Germline CDR1 LNHNV, CDR2 YYDKDF (reference sequence). The CDR3 spans 14 residues. V shed 8 bases, J shed 8 bases, and the junction held 8 bases outside the gene matches. The CDR3 region has the DNA TGTGCCACCTACGGGACAGGGGTTGGGGAAAAACTGTTTTTT. Translated, it gives CATYGTGVGEKLFF.

This clonotype was detected many times. The chain combines TRBV6-6 with TRBJ1-4; D is ambiguous. V lost 6 bases and J 8 bases, leaving 10 bases between the germline ends. CDR1 is MNHNY and CDR2 is SVGAGI in the germline V gene (reference sequence). CDR3 length: 12 residues. DNA for the CDR3: TGTGCCAGCAGGCTCGGAGGGGAAAAACTGTTTTTT. It translates to CASRLGGEKLFF.

The gene calls are TRBV10-2 and TRBJ2-7; 10 bases agree with TRBD2. CDR1 and CDR2 from the germline V gene are WSHSY and SAAADI. V lost 5 bases and J lost 7; bases outside the gene matches: 8. The CDR3 extends over 14 amino acids. The CDR3: CASSHGLADGEQYF. CDR3 nucleotide sequence: TGCGCCAGCAGTCATGGACTAGCGGACGGGGAGCAGTACTTC.

This clonotype was recorded a few times. This chain uses TRBV5-6 with TRBJ2-1, with 10 bases aligning to TRBD2. The CDR3 consists of 16 residues. Germline V CDR1 and CDR2: SGHDT, YYEEEE. The ends lost 1 base at V and 3 bases at J; junction bases unmatched: 4. In nucleotides, the CDR3 is TGTGCCAGCAGCTTGCCTAGCGGGAGCAGCTACAATGAGCAGTTCTTC. Translating gives CASSLPSGSSYNEQFF.

This clonotype was observed at least ten times. As DNA, the CDR3 is TGCAGTGCTAATGCCGGACAGACTGACAATGAGCAGTTCTTC. Amino acid sequence: CSANAGQTDNEQFF. The genes are TRBV20-1 and TRBJ2-1; tentatively, D is TRBD1 (6 bases). Trimming took off 4 bases at V and 5 bases at J, with 15 bases between the two ends. CDR1 is DFQATT and CDR2 is SNEGSKA in the germline V gene (reference sequence). This CDR3 spans 14 amino acids.

The chain has TRBV3-1 and TRBJ2-7, with D unresolved. The CDR3 is made up of 14 amino acids. Germline values: CDR1 LGHDT, CDR2 YNNKEL (reference sequence). Deletions cut 2 bases from V and 0 bases from J, with 8 bases between. CDR3 coding DNA: TGTGCCAGCAGCCAATCGGGCTACTCCTACGAGCAGTACTTC. The encoded protein is CASSQSGYSYEQYF.

The table lists this clonotype with many counts. This rearrangement joins TRBV9 to TRBJ2-1, with D perhaps matching TRBD2 (5 bases). With 3 bases removed from V and 2 bases from J, the gap between germline ends came to 12 bases. The CDR3 has 15 residues. Germline lookup yields CDR1 SGDLS and CDR2 YYNGEE. For the CDR3, the DNA is TGTGCCAGCAGCGCCGTAGTGACTACCTACAATGAGCAGTTCTTC. Amino acid sequence: CASSAVVTTYNEQFF.

Points on this clonotype: This may stem from a read error, because a much larger clone lies one nucleotide away. The chain links TRBV20-1 to TRBJ2-1; either TRBD1 or TRBD2 may fit D (6 bases each). The germline V and J ends were trimmed by 1 base and 2 bases, with 12 bases remaining between them. Germline V gene data show CDR1 as DFQATT and CDR2 as SNEGSKA (reference sequence). The CDR3 has 15 amino acids. As DNA, the CDR3 is TGCAGTGCTAGAGGGAGGGGGTTAGCCTACAATGAGCAGTTCTTC. This sequence encodes CSARGRGLAYNEQFF.

For this clonotype: A much larger clone lies a single base off, so this may be a read error. The conserved phenylalanine or tryptophan normally closing the CDR3 is absent here, so this likely arose from a read error. The chain is built from TRBV29-1 and TRBJ1-1; D unclear. The CDR3 has 11 amino acids. Trimming stripped 3 bases from V and 11 bases from J, with 13 bases between. Germline loops: CDR1 SQVTM, CDR2 ANQGSEA. The CDR3 region is CSVDSGRRAFL. The CDR3 coding sequence is TGCAGCGTTGATTCCGGGAGACGTGCTTTCCTT.